Each of the 17 T cell receptor beta chains below was sequenced from the same sample in a study of blood T cell repertoires in COVID-19. Some clones are missing from TCRdb's copy, which holds only in-frame ones; the method was immunoSEQ multiplex PCR. The table lists around 150,000 clones, 70% to 90% of them singletons. Material for sequencing was peripheral blood. These receptors were taken from a woman aged 60 to 75 with COVID-19, enrolled during active disease.

This chain connects TRBV6-6 to TRBJ2-7, with a tentative D call TRBD1 (6 bases). The CDR3 contains 14 residues. Trimming left V 4 bases short and J 0 bases short, with 10 bases between. In germline, CDR1 is MNHNY, CDR2 SVGAGI (reference sequence). CDR3 sequence: CASSSTGFSYEQYF. In DNA, the CDR3 is TGTGCCAGCAGTTCAACAGGGTTCTCCTACGAGCAGTACTTC.

This chain links TRBV18 with TRBJ1-5; no clear D. V was clipped by 3 bases and J by 0 bases, with 15 bases between them. This CDR3 spans 17 amino acids. CDR1 is KGHSH, CDR2 LQKENI, per germline. CDR3 residues: CASSPEIEGYSNQPQHF. The CDR3 DNA is TGTGCCAGCTCACCCGAGATAGAGGGATATAGCAATCAGCCCCAGCATTTT.

The chain combines TRBV6-5 with TRBJ1-4; D might be TRBD1 (6 bases). CDR1 MNHEY and CDR2 SVGAGI come from the germline V gene. The CDR3 runs to 13 residues. V was pared by 8 bases and J by 4 bases, with 11 bases between. The chain's CDR3 is CASGRGVNEKLFF. The CDR3 DNA sequence: TGTGCCAGCGGGAGGGGGGTTAATGAAAAACTGTTTTTT.

This clone showed up just once. The chain joins TRBV12-3 or TRBV12-4 to TRBJ1-1; 8 positions match TRBD1. V was clipped by 7 bases and J by 4 bases; unmatched bases: 5. The CDR3 is 13 amino acids. For the CDR3, the DNA is TGTGCCAGCACCACTACAGGGGGCACTGAAGCTTTCTTT. Translation gives CASTTTGGTEAFF.

This clone was seen a few times. The chain joins TRBV3-1 (or the pseudogene TRBV3-2) to TRBJ1-1; 9 bases map to TRBD1. V trimming: 5 bases; J trimming: 10 bases; junction bases outside the gene matches: 5. The CDR3 consists of 12 residues. The germline CDR1 and CDR2 sequences are LGHDT and YNNKEL (reference sequence). CDR3 nucleotide sequence: TGTGCCAGCAGCTTGGGACAGGGTGGAGCTTTCTTT. Amino acid sequence: CASSLGQGGAFF.

The chain recombines TRBV6-5 with TRBJ2-7, with TRBD1 matching over 11 bases. This CDR3 region has 15 residues. The germline V gene has CDR1 MNHEY and CDR2 SVGAGI. Trimming at V came to 3 bases and at J to 5 bases, leaving 6 bases not matched to a gene. CDR3 coding DNA: TGTGCCAGCAGTTATAGGAGGACAGGGGGCCACGAGCAGTACTTC. Residues: CASSYRRTGGHEQYF.

The V and J genes are TRBV7-8 and TRBJ1-5; a weak D match, TRBD1 (6 bases). Germline V CDR1 and CDR2: SGHVS, FQNEAQ. There are 18 residues in the CDR3. V was shortened by 2 bases and J by 2 bases, with 19 bases between the two germline ends. CDR3 residues: CASSLLSPGAGGNQPQHF. CDR3 coding DNA: TGTGCCAGCAGCTTATTATCACCAGGGGCAGGGGGCAATCAGCCCCAGCATTTT.

The rearrangement links TRBV7-2 to TRBJ1-1, with TRBD1 matching 7 bases. In germline, CDR1 is SGHTA, CDR2 FQGNSA. The CDR3 has 15 amino acids. The junction had 6 bases not matched to a gene; V was cut back by 5 bases and J by 0 bases. The CDR3 region has the DNA TGTGCCAGCAGCGACCGGGACAGACTGAACACTGAAGCTTTCTTT. It translates to CASSDRDRLNTEAFF.

This chain uses TRBV7-2 with TRBJ1-5, with D unresolved. Trimming left V 1 base short and J 4 bases short, with 11 bases between. The CDR3 is 15 amino acids. CDR1 SGHTA and CDR2 FQGNSA come from the germline V gene. CDR3: CASSLDPGLNQPQHF. The CDR3 nucleotides read TGTGCCAGCAGCTTAGATCCGGGTCTAAATCAGCCCCAGCATTTT.

The rearrangement joins TRBV7-8 to TRBJ2-7; D is unclear. The germline V gene encodes CDR1 SGHVS and CDR2 FQNEAQ. The CDR3 consists of 14 residues. The ends were cut back, 4 bases at V and 2 bases at J, with 12 bases in the middle. Here the CDR3 reads CASSSARFPYEQYV. For the CDR3, the DNA is TGTGCCAGCAGCTCAGCACGGTTTCCCTACGAGCAGTACGTC.

The chain joins TRBV30 to TRBJ1-1; tentatively, D is TRBD1 (5 bases). In germline, CDR1 is GTSNPN, CDR2 SVGIG (reference sequence). This CDR3 comprises 13 residues. V lost 0 bases and J lost 5, with 10 bases in between. The CDR3 DNA reads as TGTGCCTGGAGTGTAGGCGGGGGGACTGAAGCTTTCTTT. Its protein is CAWSVGGGTEAFF.

The chain couples TRBV18 to TRBJ2-2; TRBD2 might be the D (6 bases). In germline, CDR1 is KGHSH, CDR2 LQKENI. Between the trimmed V and J ends, which lost 4 bases and 4 bases, there was a span of 16 bases. The CDR3 consists of 16 residues. The CDR3 DNA is TGTGCCAGCTCACATGGACTATCCGCAGGCACCGGGGAGCTGTTTTTT. Residues: CASSHGLSAGTGELFF.

Only a few counts were recorded for this clone. The chain couples TRBV6-5 to TRBJ1-2, with 10 bases lining up with TRBD1. The V segment lost 6 bases and the J segment 8 bases; nucleotides outside the gene matches: 9. The CDR3 covers 14 residues. Germline lookup yields CDR1 MNHEY and CDR2 SVGAGI. CDR3 region: CASSLTGGAGGYTF. The CDR3 bases are TGTGCCAGCAGCCTGACAGGGGGCGCTGGAGGCTACACCTTC.

In nucleotides, the CDR3 is TGTGCCAGCAGCCCTTGGGTACGGGGGACCGGGGAGCTGTTTTTT. It is translated as CASSPWVRGTGELFF. The rearrangement links TRBV9 to TRBJ2-2, with D tentatively TRBD2 (6 bases). The CDR3 is 15 residues long. V shed 4 bases and J shed 5 bases, with 15 bases lying between them. The V gene's germline CDR1 is SGDLS and CDR2 YYNGEE.

This CDR3 is CASSQSNDRGHQETQYF. The DNA of the CDR3 is TGCGCCAGCAGTCAATCTAACGATAGGGGCCACCAAGAGACCCAGTACTTC. This sequence joins TRBV23-1 and TRBJ2-5, with D possibly being TRBD1 (5 bases). TRBV23-1 counts as an open reading frame of uncertain function. This CDR3 spans 17 amino acids. Trimming shortened V by 0 bases and J by 0 bases, and 14 bases separated the two germline ends.

The chain uses TRBV18 and TRBJ1-1; 10 bases agree with TRBD1. J lost 5 bases, V lost 1 base, and 16 bases had no gene match. The CDR3 extends over 19 amino acids. Germline lookup yields CDR1 KGHSH and CDR2 LQKENI. Here the CDR3 reads CASSPRHGGGQGSRTEAFF. The CDR3 DNA reads TGTGCCAGCTCACCACGGCACGGCGGGGGACAGGGGTCAAGGACTGAAGCTTTCTTT.

The sample holds one count of this clone. The V and J genes are TRBV6-4 and TRBJ2-1, with TRBD2 matching 10 bases. Trimming at V came to 6 bases and at J to 5 bases, leaving 4 bases not matched to a gene. Germline V gene lookup returns CDR1 MRHNA and CDR2 SNTAGT. This CDR3 is 14 amino acids long. CDR3 amino acids: CASSPTSGNNEQFF. The CDR3 bases are TGTGCCAGCAGCCCAACTAGCGGGAACAATGAGCAGTTCTTC.